The clone carrying this TCR beta chain has at least ten counts. The antigen is unknown. The time point denotes: baseline pretreatment blood. Treatment here: 15 Gy SBRT to primary tumor, nephrectomy 4 weeks later. Clones were sequenced by immunoSEQ multiplex PCR, and TCRdb holds only the in-frame ones, with some missing. Of about 140,000 clones detected, 70% to 90% appear once; the ten largest clones hold around 25%. V shed 4 bases and J shed 4 bases, with 11 bases lying between them. The germline CDR1 and CDR2 sequences are SGHVS and FQNEAQ. The CDR3 contains 14 residues. This entry belongs to a study of radiation and T cells in renal cell carcinoma. Study results and limitations: From baseline, blood top tumor clonotypes peaked at 2 weeks post-radiation.

V gene TRBV7-8 combines with J gene TRBJ1-5; D ambiguous. The sample consisted of blood, taken from a patient whose treatment included radiotherapy and nephrectomy. The TCR comes from a woman between 45 and 60 years old with renal cell carcinoma. CDR3: CASSSTELNQPQHF. In nucleotides, the CDR3 is TGTGCCAGCAGCTCTACAGAGCTGAATCAGCCCCAGCATTTT.